One T cell receptor beta chain is described in this entry. The data were produced by immunoSEQ multiplex PCR, yet TCRdb's version contains in-frame clones alone and is incomplete. The sample consists of about 660,000 clones, approximately 89% of them appearing once. This sample was taken from a study of shared T cell receptors in the human thymus. The same sample was also studied in work on human thymus T cells. Per that study: Thymic and blood repertoires appeared to show biased V and J gene usage.

Sequenced material: thymocytes. This clonotype originated in a boy younger than two with a congenital heart defect.

The CDR3 is CASSSGGAGNTEAFF. Written as DNA, the CDR3 is TGTGCCAGCAGCTCAGGGGGCGCGGGGAACACTGAAGCTTTCTTT. V and J are TRBV28 and TRBJ1-1; 8 bases match TRBD1. V was clipped by 6 bases and J by 1 base; unmatched bases: 7. The germline gives CDR1 MDHEN, CDR2 SYDVKM. There are 15 residues in the CDR3.